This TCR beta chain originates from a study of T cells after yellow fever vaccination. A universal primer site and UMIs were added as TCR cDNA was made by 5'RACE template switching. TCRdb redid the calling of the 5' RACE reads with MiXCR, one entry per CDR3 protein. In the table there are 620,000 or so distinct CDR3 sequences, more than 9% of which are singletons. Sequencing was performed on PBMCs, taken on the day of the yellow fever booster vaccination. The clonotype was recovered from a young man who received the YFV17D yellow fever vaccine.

For the CDR3, the DNA is TGTGCCAGCAGCTTATCTGAGGTCAATGAGCAGTTCTTC. This gives the protein CASSLSEVNEQFF. The chain recombines TRBV7-9 with TRBJ2-1; D not resolved. This CDR3 has 13 residues. Germline CDR1 SEHNR, CDR2 FQNEAQ (reference sequence). Trimming cost V 2 bases and J 6 bases, with 8 bases left between them.